These 22 T cell receptor beta chains were all obtained from the same sample, sequenced in a study of control samples from healthy donors and cancer patients. Data came from immunoSEQ multiplex PCR; TCRdb stores just in-frame clones and leaves some out. The sample lists around 140,000 clones; just under 90% were seen once. Sequencing was carried out using PBMCs. The receptor set was obtained from a man in his fifties with head and neck cancer.

This clone was seen a few times. The chain recombines TRBV7-2 with TRBJ1-6; no reliable D call. This CDR3 is built from 16 residues. V lost 1 base to trimming and J lost 3 bases, with 10 bases between them. Per germline, CDR1 SGHTA and CDR2 FQGNSA. The CDR3 DNA reads TGTGCCAGCAGCTTAGATTGGGGATTCTATAATTCACCCCTCCACTTT. Protein sequence: CASSLDWGFYNSPLHF. The variable domain in full, completed from reference TRBV7-2 and TRBJ1-6, reads GAGVSQSPSNKVTEKGKDVELRCDPISGHTALYWYRQSLGQGLEFLIYFQGNSAPDKSGLPSDRFSAERTGGSVSTLTIQRTQQEDSAVYLCASSLDWGFYNSPLHFGNGTRLTVT.

This clone was seen a single time. This chain joins TRBV5-1 and TRBJ2-1; D remains ambiguous. Trimming took off 3 bases at V and 2 bases at J, with 12 bases between the two ends. This CDR3 contains 15 residues. From germline, CDR1 is SGHRS and CDR2 YFSETQ. The CDR3 DNA reads as TGCGCCAGCAGCTCAGGAATGTCTACCTACAATGAGCAGTTCTTC. Its translation: CASSSGMSTYNEQFF.

This clone was observed a handful of times. The V call is TRBV12-3 or TRBV12-4, the J call TRBJ2-7, with D hard to call. The CDR3 sequence is 12 residues long. Trimming cost V 6 bases and J 3 bases, with 9 bases left between them. CDR3: CASSDEGYEQYF. Written as DNA, the CDR3 is TGTGCCAGCAGCGACGAAGGCTACGAGCAGTACTTC.

The chain combines TRBV5-4 with TRBJ2-3; the D is unclear. Germline V gene sequence: CDR1 SGHNT, CDR2 YYREEE (reference sequence). The V and J ends lost 0 bases and 2 bases respectively, with 10 bases between them. The CDR3 is 15 amino acids. CDR3 sequence (DNA): TGTGCCAGCAGCTTGGGTCGGGCCCTCACAGATACGCAGTATTTT. As protein: CASSLGRALTDTQYF.

The chain recombines TRBV6-5 with TRBJ1-3; D ambiguous. The CDR3 contains 15 residues. Germline assignment: CDR1 MNHEY and CDR2 SVGAGI. The V gene lost 6 bases and the J gene lost 1 base, with 13 bases spanning the gap. CDR3 amino acids: CASRDGGVSGNTIYF. The CDR3 DNA follows: TGTGCCAGCAGGGATGGTGGAGTATCTGGAAACACCATATATTTT.

This clone has a count of ten or more. The genes are TRBV28 and TRBJ2-1, with 7 positions matching TRBD2. The CDR3 length is 14 residues. Germline V gene lookup returns CDR1 MDHEN and CDR2 SYDVKM. The junction had 8 bases not matched to a gene; V was cut back by 8 bases and J by 4 bases. The CDR3 sequence is CASDLGGAYNEQFF. CDR3 nucleotides: TGTGCCAGCGACCTGGGAGGGGCTTACAATGAGCAGTTCTTC.

The chain carries TRBV24-1 and TRBJ1-4, with a tentative D call TRBD1 (5 bases). With 3 bases removed from V and 2 bases from J, the gap between germline ends came to 12 bases. Germline V gene data show CDR1 as KGHDR and CDR2 as SFDVKD. The CDR3 covers 16 residues. The CDR3 DNA follows: TGTGCCACCAGTGATGGAGGGGTTTCGACTAATGAAAAACTGTTTTTT. Its protein product is CATSDGGVSTNEKLFF.

The chain combines TRBV25-1 with TRBJ1-2; D gene unclear. With 8 bases removed from V and 6 bases from J, the gap between germline ends came to 13 bases. The germline gives CDR1 MGHDK, CDR2 SYGVNS. The CDR3 has 12 amino acids. The CDR3 DNA sequence: TGTGCCAGCGAGACTCTCCTCCATGGCTACACCTTC. Protein product: CASETLLHGYTF.

The chain recombines TRBV2 with TRBJ1-1, with D perhaps TRBD1 (5 bases). From germline, CDR1 is SNHLY and CDR2 FYNNEI. This CDR3 has 15 residues. V was shortened by 1 base and J by 0 bases, with 9 bases between the two germline ends. Here the CDR3 DNA reads TGTGCCAGCAGTGAAGAGGGGCGAATGAACACTGAAGCTTTCTTT. This encodes CASSEEGRMNTEAFF.

This chain links TRBV3-1 (or the pseudogene TRBV3-2) with TRBJ2-1, with 8 bases lining up with TRBD2. V dropped 2 bases and J dropped 8; count of bases not matched to a gene: 8. Germline V CDR1 and CDR2: LGHDT, YNNKEL (reference sequence). This CDR3 is built from 15 residues. The CDR3, as DNA: TGTGCCAGCAGCCAACCGGGACTAGGGTCTCATGAGCAGTTCTTC. This codes for CASSQPGLGSHEQFF.

Here the CDR3 DNA reads TGCGCCAGCCGGGACAGGGTACCCCACAATGAGCAGTTCTTC. It codes for CASRDRVPHNEQFF. The chain uses TRBV5-1 and TRBJ2-1, with TRBD1 matching 9 bases. V lost 7 bases and J lost 5; bases outside the gene matches: 7. CDR3 length equals 14 residues. Germline V gene lookup returns CDR1 SGHRS and CDR2 YFSETQ.

The V call is TRBV6-5, the J call TRBJ1-1; D call uncertain. Trimming pared 2 bases from V and 2 bases from J, leaving 6 bases between. The germline V gene has CDR1 MNHEY and CDR2 SVGAGI. This CDR3 region has 13 residues. Here the CDR3 reads CASSYNSNTEAFF. The CDR3, as DNA: TGTGCCAGCAGTTACAACAGCAACACTGAAGCTTTCTTT.

This clone was seen only once. The chain carries TRBV18 and TRBJ2-1, with 7 bases that match TRBD1. V shed 3 bases, J shed 8 bases, and the junction held 13 bases outside the gene matches. The CDR3 is 16 amino acids. Germline CDR1 reads KGHSH; CDR2 reads LQKENI. The DNA for the CDR3 is TGTGCCAGCTCACCTATGACAGGGCTCTCTCAGCATGAGCAGTTCTTC. It translates to CASSPMTGLSQHEQFF.

This clone was seen a single time. The V gene is TRBV14, the J gene TRBJ2-2; weak D call: TRBD1 (5 bases). Deletions cut 3 bases from V and 4 bases from J, with 9 bases between. Germline V CDR1 and CDR2: SGHDN, FVKESK. The CDR3 has 14 residues. The CDR3 nucleotides read TGTGCCAGCAGCCAGATCAGGGTCACCGGGGAGCTGTTTTTT. This translates into CASSQIRVTGELFF. Looking up the rest from reference TRBV14 and TRBJ2-2 gives the full variable domain: EAGVTQFPSHSVIEKGQTVTLRCDPISGHDNLYWYRRVMGKEIKFLLHFVKESKQDESGMPNNRFLAERTGGTYSTLKVQPAELEDSGVYFCASSQIRVTGELFFGEGSRLTVL.

The J gene is TRBJ2-7, the V gene TRBV9, with a tentative D call TRBD1 (5 bases). Trimming took off 4 bases at V and 2 bases at J, with 13 bases between the two ends. CDR3 length equals 14 residues. Per germline, CDR1 SGDLS and CDR2 YYNGEE. CDR3 amino acids: CASSFNVGPYEQYF. CDR3 bases: TGTGCCAGCAGCTTCAATGTGGGGCCCTACGAGCAGTACTTC.

V gene TRBV7-9 combines with J gene TRBJ1-6; 7 bases are shared with TRBD1. The trim removed 5 bases at V and 2 bases at J, leaving 9 bases unmatched. This CDR3 has 17 amino acids. Germline values: CDR1 SEHNR, CDR2 FQNEAQ (reference sequence). The CDR3 DNA follows: TGTGCCAGCAGCCTCATACAGGGGAGCCCCTATAATTCACCCCTCCACTTT. It translates to CASSLIQGSPYNSPLHF.

This clone was counted between two and nine times. This chain joins TRBV5-1 and TRBJ2-4; D not certain. Germline values: CDR1 SGHRS, CDR2 YFSETQ. The CDR3 totals 14 residues. V was cut by 0 bases and J by 7 bases, with 11 bases left in between. CDR3 nucleotides: TGCGCCAGCAGCTTGGAATGGACCGACAACATTCAGTACTTC. It encodes CASSLEWTDNIQYF.

Comments on this clone: Distinct nucleotide sequences in the sample also encode this CDR3. This sequence joins TRBV12-5 and TRBJ2-2; 9 nucleotides match TRBD2. The CDR3 loop spans 12 amino acids. Germline V gives CDR1 LGHNT, CDR2 FRNRAP. With V trimmed by 6 bases and J by 7 bases, 0 bases remained unmatched. The CDR3 protein is CASGREGGELFF. In DNA, the CDR3 is TGTGCTAGTGGGCGGGAGGGCGGGGAGCTGTTTTTT.

The rearrangement uses TRBV19 and TRBJ2-7; 7 bases agree with TRBD2. CDR3 length: 14 residues. Germline CDR1 LNHDA, CDR2 SQIVND (reference sequence). Losses at the gene ends were 3 bases for V and 6 bases for J; bases not matched to a gene: 8. In DNA form, the CDR3 reads TGTGCCAGTAGTATCCGACTAGCCGATCGCGAGCAGTACTTC. This translates into CASSIRLADREQYF.

J is TRBJ1-6 and V is TRBV12-3 or TRBV12-4, with D possibly being TRBD1 (6 bases). The CDR3 covers 13 residues. The V and J ends lost 4 bases and 7 bases respectively, with 8 bases between them. The CDR3 here is CASSYRVNSPLHF. For the CDR3, the DNA is TGTGCCAGCAGTTACAGGGTGAATTCACCCCTCCACTTT.

V and J are TRBV6-5 and TRBJ2-1; D assignment may be TRBD1 or TRBD2 (5 bases each). In germline, CDR1 is MNHEY, CDR2 SVGAGI. This CDR3 spans 13 amino acids. The ends were cut back, 2 bases at V and 8 bases at J, with 10 bases in the middle. CDR3 region: CASSYTGTYEQFF. The CDR3 DNA reads as TGTGCCAGCAGTTACACCGGGACCTATGAGCAGTTCTTC.

CDR3: CASTRGYNEQFF. The CDR3 nucleotides are TGTGCCAGCACCCGGGGCTACAATGAGCAGTTCTTC. The chain is built from TRBV12-3 or TRBV12-4 and TRBJ2-1, with D possibly TRBD2 on 5 matching bases. This CDR3 has 12 residues. V was shortened by 7 bases and J by 3 bases, with 7 bases between the two germline ends.